This T cell receptor beta chain is from a study of shared clonotypes between healthy human individuals. Study as a whole: The plates for each donor numbered three CD4 naive, three CD4 memory, two CD8 naive and one CD8 memory.

As for this clone: Its antigen is unknown.

The protocol was immunoSEQ multiplex PCR, while the TCRdb copy is restricted to in-frame clones and leaves out a portion. Of some 2.3 million clones listed, roughly 93% are singletons. The length of the CDR3 is 16 residues. Germline CDR1 is LGHNA and CDR2 is YSLEER. V shed 1 base and J shed 0 bases, with 10 bases lying between them. Study results and caveats: It was only blood that was sampled, and tissue repertoires likely differ. Unshared clonotypes carried lower generation probabilities than those common to all four donors. Genetic and exposure-history diversity was limited by the small donor number.

The receptor was derived from a man aged 18-30 years in good health. Some clones in this sample may be carry-over from other donors' samples. The chain recombines TRBV4-3 with TRBJ2-1; no reliable D call. Sequences were obtained from naive CD4+ T cells from PBMCs. The subset is: CD45RA+ positively selected. CDR3 nucleotides: TGCGCCAGCAGCCAAGTGGGCACCCGCTCCTACAATGAGCAGTTCTTC. As protein: CASSQVGTRSYNEQFF.